The present T cell receptor (beta chain) was sequenced within a study of T-cell memory formation after mild COVID-19. Study-wide results and limits: Contracting clones from day 15 to 85 showed balanced CD4/CD8; later expanders favored CD4+.

TCRdb re-called the 5' RACE reads through MiXCR, storing one row per CDR3 protein. The sample contains around 200,000 distinct CDR3 sequences, around 27% of which appear only once. This clonotype was seen a handful of times. Its target is unknown. The V end lost 0 bases, the J end lost 0 bases, and 11 bases lay between the germline ends. CDR1 is SQVTM and CDR2 is ANQGSEA in the germline V gene. The CDR3 runs to 15 residues. The sequence was obtained from an adult woman who had mild COVID-19 (a few samples of this study predate the infection). Cell type and time point are not known. The sample taken for sequencing was PBMCs or a T cell subset sorted from them (not recorded which). This chain joins TRBV29-1 and TRBJ1-1; D not resolved. DNA for the CDR3: TGCAGCGTTGAAGATCCTGGACGGATGAACACTGAAGCTTTCTTT. Translation: CSVEDPGRMNTEAFF. The variable domain in full, completed from reference TRBV29-1 and TRBJ1-1, reads SAVISQKPSRDICQRGTSLTIQCQVDSQVTMMFWYRQQPGQSLTLIATANQGSEATYESGFVIDKFPISRPNLTFSTLTVSNMSPEDSSIYLCSVEDPGRMNTEAFFGQGTRLTVV.